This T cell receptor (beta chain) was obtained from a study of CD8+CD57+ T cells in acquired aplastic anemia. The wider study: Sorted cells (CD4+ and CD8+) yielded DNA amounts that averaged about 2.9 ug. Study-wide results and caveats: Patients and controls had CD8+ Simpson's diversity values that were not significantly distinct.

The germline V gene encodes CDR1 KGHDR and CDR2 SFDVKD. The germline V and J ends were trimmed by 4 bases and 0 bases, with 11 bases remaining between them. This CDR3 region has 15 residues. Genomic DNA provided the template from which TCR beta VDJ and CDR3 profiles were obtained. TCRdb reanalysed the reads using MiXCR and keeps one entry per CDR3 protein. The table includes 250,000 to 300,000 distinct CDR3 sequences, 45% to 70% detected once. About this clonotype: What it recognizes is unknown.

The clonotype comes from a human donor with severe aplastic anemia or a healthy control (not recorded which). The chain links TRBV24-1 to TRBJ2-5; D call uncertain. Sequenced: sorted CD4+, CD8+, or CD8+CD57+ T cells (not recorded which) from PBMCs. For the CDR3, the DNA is TGTGCCACCAGTGAGCCGGACGGGTACCAAGAGACCCAGTACTTC. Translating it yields CATSEPDGYQETQYF.